These 5 T cell receptor beta chains originate from one sample sequenced in a study of glioma-infiltrating T cells. The iRepertoire nested amplicon-rescue multiplex PCR amplified TCR alpha and beta CDR3s from RNA. TCRdb processed the multiplex PCR reads anew with MiXCR; each CDR3 protein has one entry. The sample has tens of thousands of distinct CDR3 sequences, roughly 40% seen once. The source material was glioma tissue, nonneoplastic brain tissue, or PBMCs (not recorded which). Receptors originate from a human donor with low-grade glioma or glioblastoma, undergoing nonglioma brain surgery, or in good health (not recorded which).

At least ten counts were recorded for this clonotype. V gene TRBV28 combines with J gene TRBJ2-3; 7 bases are a match to TRBD2. The CDR3 totals 13 residues. Germline V gene data show CDR1 as MDHEN and CDR2 as SYDVKM. CDR3 residues: CTGGGRSPDTQYF. CDR3 nucleotide sequence: TGTACCGGAGGCGGGAGAAGCCCAGATACGCAGTATTTT.

Comment on this clonotype: A read error is possible here, since a much larger clone lies one base away. This rearrangement joins TRBV11-1 to TRBJ1-6; D unresolved. The V gene's germline CDR1 is SGHAT and CDR2 FQDESV (reference sequence). V shed 5 bases and J shed 14 bases, with 16 bases lying between them. The CDR3 consists of 13 residues. This chain's CDR3 is CASSLKGSTALHF. The CDR3 DNA reads TGTGCCAGCAGCCTAAAAGGGTCCACGGCCCTCCACTTT.

The J gene is TRBJ2-3, the V gene TRBV7-2; D is ambiguous. The CDR3 runs 11 residues. Germline V gives CDR1 SGHTA, CDR2 FQGNSA. The DNA of the CDR3 is TGTGTTAGCAGTCAGCTAGATACGCAGTATTTT. Translated, it gives CVSSQLDTQYF.

At least ten counts were recorded for this clonotype. The V and J genes are TRBV20-1 and TRBJ2-7; weak D call: TRBD1 (5 bases). Germline lookup yields CDR1 DFQATT and CDR2 SNEGSKA (reference sequence). CDR3 length: 13 amino acids. Trimming shortened V by 3 bases and J by 2 bases, and 11 bases separated the two germline ends. The CDR3 region is CSASPPGPYEQYF. The CDR3 DNA follows: TGCAGTGCTAGTCCCCCAGGGCCCTACGAGCAGTACTTC.

Remarks on this clonotype: The junction shows a germline mismatch at one end, possibly a read error. The chain uses TRBV7-3 and TRBJ2-1; 9 nucleotides align to TRBD2. Germline CDR1 and CDR2: SGHTA and FQGTGA. This CDR3 has 15 amino acids. CDR3 nucleotides: TGTGCCAACAGCCCTACCGGGACTAGCAACAATGAGCAGTTCTTC. Protein product: CANSPTGTSNNEQFF.